The rows below give T cell receptor beta chains drawn from one sample of a study of T cells in Graves' hyperthyroidism and ophthalmopathy. In TCRdb, the multiplex PCR reads were re-called with MiXCR into one record per CDR3 protein. The table records 650,000 to 850,000 distinct CDR3 sequences, around a sixth of them present only once. Sequencing used blood. Receptors originate from a woman in her 50s with Graves' hyperthyroidism that later progressed to Graves' ophthalmopathy. CDR3s include the opening cysteine and the closing phenylalanine or tryptophan. Each record gives: V gene, J gene, D gene, CDR3 length, clone size, CDR3 DNA, CDR3 protein. The D gene is left open where the match is weak. Size is omitted from some rows. Given values are once, few, many or a class for expanded clones.

V: TRBV30; J: TRBJ1-1; D: TRBD1; length: 14; size: few; DNA: TGTGCCTGGAGGGCCGACAGGGGGCCTTTTGAAGCTTTCTTT; CDR3: CAWRADRGPFEAFF
V: TRBV7-9; J: TRBJ1-5; D: TRBD1; length: 16; size: .; DNA: TGTGCCAGCAGCTCTATATACAGGGGAGGCAATCAGCCCCAGCATTTT; CDR3: CASSSIYRGGNQPQHF
V: TRBV2; J: TRBJ2-1; D: .; length: 15; size: many; DNA: TGTGCCAGCAGACTAAGCCCCCGTGGGTACAATGAGCAGTTCTTC; CDR3: CASRLSPRGYNEQFF
V: TRBV19; J: TRBJ2-4; D: TRBD2; length: 17; size: .; DNA: TGTGCCAGTAGTATCCGGAGCGGGGGACTAGCCAAAAACATTCAGTACTTC; CDR3: CASSIRSGGLAKNIQYF
V: TRBV2; J: TRBJ2-1; D: TRBD2; length: 15; size: few; DNA: TGTGCCAGCAATACACTAGCGGCCTCCTACAATGAGCAGTTCTTC; CDR3: CASNTLAASYNEQFF
V: TRBV3-1; J: TRBJ1-4; D: .; length: 15; size: many; DNA: TGTGCCAGCAGCCAAGATCAACGGACAACCGAAAAACTGTTTTTT; CDR3: CASSQDQRTTEKLFF
V: TRBV9; J: TRBJ1-1; D: .; length: 14; size: once; DNA: TGTGCCAGCAGCGTCCGACGGGAGAACACTGAAGCTTTCTTT; CDR3: CASSVRRENTEAFF
V: TRBV20-1; J: TRBJ1-5; D: .; length: 18; size: .; DNA: TGCAGTGCTGGGGGTGAGGAGGGGCCGGTCATCTTCAATCAGCCCCAGCATTTT; CDR3: CSAGGEEGPVIFNQPQHF
V: TRBV30; J: TRBJ2-7; D: TRBD1; length: 15; size: many; DNA: TGTGCCTGGCTCTCCCGGGACAGGGGCCTTCGAGAGCAGTACTTC; CDR3: CAWLSRDRGLREQYF
V: TRBV19; J: TRBJ1-5; D: TRBD1; length: 16; size: .; DNA: TGTGCCAGTAGAAAAGGACAGGGGTCCTCCAATCAGCCCCAGCATTTT; CDR3: CASRKGQGSSNQPQHF
V: TRBV10-3; J: TRBJ1-3; D: .; length: 16; size: .; DNA: TGTGCCATCAGTCCCACCTCAGGGGAGGCTGGAAACACCATATATTTT; CDR3: CAISPTSGEAGNTIYF
V: TRBV11-2; J: TRBJ2-3; D: .; length: 15; size: many; DNA: TGTGCCAGCAGCTTAGTAGGGACTTACACAGATACGCAGTATTTT; CDR3: CASSLVGTYTDTQYF
V: TRBV29-1; J: TRBJ1-1; D: .; length: 13; size: .; DNA: TGCAGCGTTATGGGACGGGGGGCCACTGAAGCTTTCTTT; CDR3: CSVMGRGATEAFF
V: TRBV6-1; J: TRBJ2-7; D: TRBD2; length: 15; size: few; DNA: TGTGCCAGCAGCCCGGTTCTAGCGGCTTCTTACGAGCAGTACTTC; CDR3: CASSPVLAASYEQYF
V: TRBV6-1; J: TRBJ1-2; D: .; length: 17; size: many; DNA: TGTGCCAGCAGTGAAGTTTCATATTGGGAAACTAACTATGGCTACACCTTC; CDR3: CASSEVSYWETNYGYTF
V: TRBV7-3; J: TRBJ1-2; D: .; length: 13; size: many; DNA: TGTGCCAGCAGCACGGGACCGAACTATGGCTACACCTTC; CDR3: CASSTGPNYGYTF
V: TRBV6-5; J: TRBJ2-1; D: TRBD2; length: 16; size: .; DNA: TGTGCCAGCAGTAACTTCGCTAGCGGGGGGGCCAATGAGCAGTTCTTC; CDR3: CASSNFASGGANEQFF
V: TRBV6-1; J: TRBJ2-1; D: TRBD2; length: 16; size: few; DNA: TGTGCCAGCAGTGAAGGGGGGGGGTGGGAGATTGGTGAGCAGTTCTTC; CDR3: CASSEGGGWEIGEQFF
V: TRBV5-1; J: TRBJ2-5; D: TRBD2; length: 17; size: .; DNA: TGCGCCAGCAGCGGGACTAGCGGGGATAGATTTCAAGAGACCCAGTACTTC; CDR3: CASSGTSGDRFQETQYF
V: TRBV2; J: TRBJ1-5; D: .; length: 15; size: many; DNA: TGTGCCAGCAGTCCTGTTCAGCATAGCAATCAGCCCCAGCATTTT; CDR3: CASSPVQHSNQPQHF
V: TRBV20-1; J: TRBJ1-1; D: .; length: 15; size: few; DNA: TGCAGTGCTAGAGATCACGGGAGGTCGAACACTGAAGCTTTCTTT; CDR3: CSARDHGRSNTEAFF
V: TRBV30; J: TRBJ2-7; D: .; length: 12; size: many; DNA: TGTGCCTGGAGTGTGAGCTCCTACGAGCAGTACTTC; CDR3: CAWSVSSYEQYF
V: TRBV6-2/TRBV6-3; J: TRBJ2-3; D: TRBD1; length: 15; size: .; DNA: TGTGCCAGCATGAACCGGGACAGGGCCACAGATACGCAGTATTTT; CDR3: CASMNRDRATDTQYF
V: TRBV6-1; J: TRBJ1-2; D: .; length: 13; size: few; DNA: TGTGCCAGCAGGCTCGACGGGGACTATGGCTACACCTTC; CDR3: CASRLDGDYGYTF
V: TRBV6-1; J: TRBJ2-1; D: TRBD2; length: 18; size: few; DNA: TGTGCCAGCAGTCGTAGACTAGCGGGGTTTTCGGAGGGCTTTGAGCAGTTCTTC; CDR3: CASSRRLAGFSEGFEQFF
V: TRBV3-1; J: TRBJ2-5; D: TRBD1; length: 14; size: .; DNA: TGTGCCAGCAGCCAAGGACAGGGGGCAGAGACCCAGTACTTC; CDR3: CASSQGQGAETQYF
V: TRBV20-1; J: TRBJ2-2; D: .; length: 13; size: few; DNA: TGCAGTGCTTGCTGTGATGCCACCGGGGAGCTGTTTTTT; CDR3: CSACCDATGELFF
V: TRBV12-3/TRBV12-4; J: TRBJ1-5; D: .; length: 14; size: many; DNA: TGTGCCAGCAGTTTAGCGGCAGTTAATCAGCCCCAGCATTTT; CDR3: CASSLAAVNQPQHF
V: TRBV11-2; J: TRBJ1-3; D: .; length: 15; size: many; DNA: TGTGCCAGCAGCGCCCTACAGGGCACTGGAAACACCATATATTTT; CDR3: CASSALQGTGNTIYF
V: TRBV11-2; J: TRBJ2-3; D: .; length: 20; size: many; DNA: TGTGCCAGCAGCTTAGTAGAGTGGGGCCAAGGTCTATCTAGCACAGATACGCAGTATTTT; CDR3: CASSLVEWGQGLSSTDTQYF
V: TRBV28; J: TRBJ2-2; D: .; length: 13; size: many; DNA: TGTGCCAGCATATTCGCGAACACCGGGGAGCTGTTTTTT; CDR3: CASIFANTGELFF
V: TRBV3-1; J: TRBJ1-4; D: .; length: 17; size: .; DNA: TGTGCCAGCAGCCCCCTGGCTGGGGATACAACTAATGAAAAACTGTTTTTT; CDR3: CASSPLAGDTTNEKLFF
V: TRBV2; J: TRBJ2-7; D: .; length: 14; size: few; DNA: TGTGCCAGCAGTGACAAGGAGAAGGGCTACGAGCAGTACTTC; CDR3: CASSDKEKGYEQYF
V: TRBV30; J: TRBJ1-4; D: TRBD1; length: 13; size: .; DNA: TGTGCCTGGAGTGGACAGGGAACCGAAAAACTGTTTTTT; CDR3: CAWSGQGTEKLFF
V: TRBV7-2; J: TRBJ2-2; D: .; length: 17; size: few; DNA: TGTGCCAGCAGCTTAGAGATCAACGTAGGAGCCACCGGGGAGCTGTTTTTT; CDR3: CASSLEINVGATGELFF
V: TRBV12-3/TRBV12-4; J: TRBJ1-2; D: .; length: 11; size: many; DNA: TGTGCCAGCAGTCTGGGGACAGGCTACACCTTC; CDR3: CASSLGTGYTF
V: TRBV4-2; J: TRBJ2-2; D: .; length: 13; size: few; DNA: TGTGCCAGCAGCCAAGCCCCCTACGGGGAGCTGTTTTTT; CDR3: CASSQAPYGELFF
V: TRBV7-9; J: TRBJ2-2; D: TRBD1; length: 15; size: .; DNA: TGTGCCAGCAGCTTCTGGGGACAGGAGACCGGGGAGCTGTTTTTT; CDR3: CASSFWGQETGELFF
V: TRBV27; J: TRBJ1-6; D: TRBD1; length: 14; size: many; DNA: TGTGCCAGCAATCCGGGACAGTACGATTCACCCCTCCACTTT; CDR3: CASNPGQYDSPLHF
V: TRBV20-1; J: TRBJ2-7; D: .; length: 12; size: .; DNA: TGCAGTGCAGGCAGGTCACGCTACGAGCAGTACTTC; CDR3: CSAGRSRYEQYF
V: TRBV14; J: TRBJ1-5; D: .; length: 15; size: .; DNA: TGTGCCAGCAGCAAAAGAGGGGGGGGCGATCAGCCCCAGCATTTT; CDR3: CASSKRGGGDQPQHF
V: TRBV12-3/TRBV12-4; J: TRBJ2-7; D: .; length: 14; size: many; DNA: TGTGCCAGCAGAAGTACAGGGGAGGCGTACGAGCAGTACTTC; CDR3: CASRSTGEAYEQYF
V: TRBV9; J: TRBJ2-1; D: TRBD2; length: 17; size: .; DNA: TGTGCCAGCAGCGGGGGCGGGGGACTAAGCTCCTACAATGAGCAGTTCTTC; CDR3: CASSGGGGLSSYNEQFF
V: TRBV2; J: TRBJ1-1; D: TRBD1; length: 15; size: few; DNA: TGTGCCAGCAGTCGAGAACAGGGGGCGAACACTGAAGCTTTCTTT; CDR3: CASSREQGANTEAFF
V: TRBV20-1; J: TRBJ1-5; D: .; length: 14; size: .; DNA: TGCAGTGCTCAGGACAGTTATAGCAATCAGCCCCAGCATTTT; CDR3: CSAQDSYSNQPQHF
V: TRBV20-1; J: TRBJ2-1; D: .; length: 16; size: .; DNA: TGCAGTGCTTCTAATGAACTAGTGATTGCGGTCGATGAGCAGTTCTTC; CDR3: CSASNELVIAVDEQFF
V: TRBV6-2/TRBV6-3; J: TRBJ1-3; D: TRBD1; length: 17; size: .; DNA: TGTGCCAGCAGTTCACTGACAGGGGGCTACTCTGAAAACACCATATATTTT; CDR3: CASSSLTGGYSENTIYF
V: TRBV6-2/TRBV6-3; J: TRBJ1-6; D: .; length: 19; size: few; DNA: TGTGCCAGCAGAATCCGGGACGGGGGTATGAGCTCCTATAATTCACCCCTCCACTTT; CDR3: CASRIRDGGMSSYNSPLHF